This T cell receptor beta chain originates from a study of TIL therapy for anti-PD-1-resistant metastatic lung cancer. About the study: Patients had a median age of about 55 years (range 38-75). Most patients had lung adenocarcinoma; a few tumors were EGFR-mutant, two ALK-rearranged; half smoked currently or formerly. Median tumor mutation burden was under 1.9 mutations per megabase.

V lost 3 bases to trimming and J lost 2 bases, with 10 bases between them. The germline V gene encodes CDR1 LGHNA and CDR2 YSLEER. This CDR3 region has 15 residues. This was the immunoSEQ v3 assay. Sequencing depth was some 2 million read pairs for survey level, about 5-6 million for deep. The method was immunoSEQ multiplex PCR; TCRdb's version includes in-frame clones alone and lacks a portion of them. The table lists 45,000 to 60,000 clones, around 80% of them singletons, with about 4.8% in the top ten. The sample's time point: pre-treatment sample, taken before nivolumab and TIL therapy. The receptor's source is a woman aged 30-85 years with non-small cell lung cancer. This specimen consisted of blood, obtained at baseline. This chain connects TRBV4-3 to TRBJ1-4; a possible D gene is TRBD1 (6 bases). The CDR3 region has the DNA TGCGCCAGCAGCCAGCCGAGGGGGACTAATGAAAAACTGTTTTTT. It yields the protein CASSQPRGTNEKLFF.